The source of this T cell receptor (beta chain) is a study of lymphopenia after photon versus proton radiotherapy. TCRdb's copy holds only in-frame clones and misses some; the assay was immunoSEQ multiplex PCR. The sample includes 35,000 to 50,000 clones, 92% seen only once; the top ten take roughly 15%. The V and J ends lost 3 bases and 3 bases, in that order; junction bases with no gene match: 4. The CDR3 is made up of 15 amino acids. Germline V lookup: CDR1 MDHEN, CDR2 SYDVKM. Study-wide results and limits: Oligoclonal CD8+ Temra expansion after nadir drove photon patients' diversity drop. Under photons, naive T cells and diversity fell while effector/memory populations rose. Larger post-nadir TCR diversity loss correlated inversely with survival in deceased patients.

Remarks on this clone: Its antigen remains unidentified.

The source was peripheral blood, collected from a patient treated with photon-based radiotherapy. The TCR was taken from a man aged 55 to 70 with cholangiocarcinoma. The chain joins TRBV28 to TRBJ2-2, with 7 bases fitting TRBD2. DNA for the CDR3: TGTGCCAGCAGTTTGGGAGGGGCGGACACCGGGGAGCTGTTTTTT. Its protein product is CASSLGGADTGELFF.